What follows are 7 T cell receptor beta chains derived from one specimen sequenced in a study of T cell changes during pregnancy in multiple sclerosis. The table came from immunoSEQ multiplex PCR; TCRdb's copy has only in-frame clones and leaves some out. The sample yields fewer than 90,000 clones, approximately 95% seen once. This sample comprised peripheral blood, obtained after pregnancy. These receptors were collected from a female donor in good health, enrolled as a control in a pregnancy study.

The rearrangement joins TRBV2 to TRBJ1-4; D ambiguous. There are 13 residues in the CDR3. V was clipped by 6 bases and J by 0 bases, with 5 bases between them. Germline V gene sequence: CDR1 SNHLY, CDR2 FYNNEI. The CDR3 loop reads CASREATNEKLFF. CDR3 coding DNA: TGTGCCAGCAGAGAGGCAACTAATGAAAAACTGTTTTTT.

This clone occurred a few times. The genes are TRBV5-1 and TRBJ2-5, with a possible D match to TRBD2 (6 bases). Germline V gene lookup returns CDR1 SGHRS and CDR2 YFSETQ. The V gene lost 3 bases and the J gene lost 0 bases, with 9 bases spanning the gap. The length of the CDR3 is 14 residues. DNA of the CDR3: TGCGCCAGCAGCTCGGGAGAGTACCAAGAGACCCAGTACTTC. Translated: CASSSGEYQETQYF.

The rearrangement links TRBV4-1 to TRBJ2-5; TRBD2 aligns across 14 bases. The CDR3 contains 16 residues. Trimming removed 4 bases from V and 1 base from J; junction bases left unmatched: 2. CDR1 MGHRA and CDR2 YSYEKL come from the germline V gene. CDR3 region: CASSPGLAGGQETQYF. In DNA form, the CDR3 reads TGCGCCAGCAGCCCCGGACTAGCGGGAGGCCAAGAGACCCAGTACTTC.

The rearrangement joins TRBV7-2 to TRBJ2-5; 12 positions agree with TRBD1. J gave up 5 bases and V 1 base, and 8 bases lay outside the gene matches. Germline CDR1 and CDR2: SGHTA and FQGNSA. This CDR3 contains 17 residues. CDR3 DNA sequence: TGTGCCAGCAGCTTAGTGGGGGGACAGGGGGCGCGGGAGACCCAGTACTTC. Its translation: CASSLVGGQGARETQYF. Filled out from reference TRBV7-2 and TRBJ2-5, the complete variable domain reads GAGVSQSPSNKVTEKGKDVELRCDPISGHTALYWYRQSLGQGLEFLIYFQGNSAPDKSGLPSDRFSAERTGGSVSTLTIQRTQQEDSAVYLCASSLVGGQGARETQYFGPGTRLLVL.

This clone was seen a single time. The rearrangement joins TRBV4-2 to TRBJ2-7, with D possibly matching TRBD2 (5 bases). Germline V gene data show CDR1 as LGHNA and CDR2 as YNFKEQ. Trimming pared 4 bases from V and 2 bases from J, leaving 15 bases between. The CDR3 sequence is 15 residues long. CDR3 bases: TGTGCCAGCAGCCCGCGACATGGGGAGACCTACGAGCAGTACTTC. Protein product: CASSPRHGETYEQYF.

CDR3 protein: CASSQDPTSGQPQHF. The CDR3 nucleotides are TGCGCCAGCAGCCAAGATCCCACTAGCGGACAGCCCCAGCATTTT. The J gene is TRBJ1-5, the V gene TRBV4-1; D call uncertain. Germline values: CDR1 MGHRA, CDR2 YSYEKL. Trimming removed 0 bases at V and 7 bases at J, with 13 bases between. This CDR3 comprises 15 residues.

The V call is TRBV19, the J call TRBJ2-5; TRBD2 is a possible D gene (6 bases). With 8 bases removed from V and 5 bases from J, the gap between germline ends came to 9 bases. Germline CDR1 reads LNHDA; CDR2 reads SQIVND (reference sequence). The CDR3 has 11 amino acids. The DNA for the CDR3 is TGTGCCAGTCTGGCGGGGGAGACCCAGTACTTC. It yields the protein CASLAGETQYF.